These 29 T cell receptor beta chains share one sample of origin, sequenced in a study of T cell repertoires in cytomegalovirus infection (dated by TCRdb to between 2018 and 2020). According to the study, the label for this sample's treatment or condition signals: in vitro stimulation with specific CMV peptide epitopes to enrich CMV-specific T cells. The sequencing machine was an Illumina HiSeq 1500. In TCRdb, the public reads were trimmed at Q25 with fastp and aligned with MiXCR, with productive beta chains retained. Entries that share a CDR3 protein sequence are merged under the most common genes and DNA. This sample holds about 310,000 distinct CDR3 sequences; approximately 25% were observed only once. Roughly 14% of the sample is taken by the ten largest. The antigens of these receptors remain unknown. The sample in question was cultured PBMCs, obtained from culture after CMV antigen stimulation. The source is a human donor in good health (CMV status not recorded). Some clones in this sample may be carry-over from other donors' samples.

The chain links TRBV15 to TRBJ2-1, with TRBD2 matching 9 bases. V was pared by 0 bases and J by 4 bases, with 4 bases of the junction left unmatched. This CDR3 spans 16 amino acids. Looked up from germline, CDR1 is LNHNV and CDR2 is YYDKDF (reference sequence). The CDR3 reads CATSRDPAGGYNEQFF. In DNA form, the CDR3 reads TGTGCCACCAGCAGAGATCCCGCGGGAGGGTACAATGAGCAGTTCTTC.

This clonotype was seen ten or more times. The genes are TRBV7-2 and TRBJ2-1; D might be TRBD2 (6 bases). Trimming shortened V by 5 bases and J by 2 bases, and 10 bases separated the two germline ends. Per the germline V gene, CDR1 is SGHTA and CDR2 is FQGNSA. This CDR3 is built from 14 residues. The CDR3 loop is CASSGRRTYNEQFF. The CDR3 DNA reads TGTGCCAGCAGCGGGAGGAGGACCTACAATGAGCAGTTCTTC.

The chain joins TRBV27 to TRBJ2-1; 9 bases are shared with TRBD2. Germline CDR1 reads MNHEY; CDR2 reads SMNVEV (reference sequence). The CDR3 covers 13 residues. V shed 6 bases, J shed 9 bases, and the junction held 6 bases outside the gene matches. CDR3 coding DNA: TGTGCCAGCAGACAGGGACTAGCCACTGAGCAGTTCTTC. It yields the protein CASRQGLATEQFF.

This clonotype was seen at least ten times. The rearrangement joins TRBV7-2 to TRBJ2-3, with D perhaps TRBD2 (5 bases). CDR1 is SGHTA, CDR2 FQGNSA, per germline. This CDR3 comprises 17 residues. V lost 0 bases, J lost 2 bases, and 15 bases lay in between. CDR3: CASSLAWESWNTDTQYF. CDR3 sequence (DNA): TGTGCCAGCAGCTTAGCGTGGGAGTCGTGGAACACAGATACGCAGTATTTT.

This clonotype was recorded only once. This CDR3 reads CSARDTGNTGELFF. The CDR3 nucleotides read TGCAGTGCTAGAGATACGGGGAACACCGGGGAGCTGTTTTTT. The V call is TRBV20-1, the J call TRBJ2-2, with D unresolved. From germline, CDR1 is DFQATT and CDR2 SNEGSKA (reference sequence). Trimming cost V 0 bases and J 1 base, with 6 bases left between them. The CDR3 totals 14 residues.

This clonotype has at least ten counts. The V gene is TRBV7-2, the J gene TRBJ2-3; tentative D call: TRBD1 (6 bases). The germline V gene has CDR1 SGHTA and CDR2 FQGNSA. The CDR3 sequence is 14 residues long. The germline V and J ends were trimmed by 4 bases and 7 bases, with 15 bases remaining between them. The CDR3 region is CASSSLAGVNTQYF. The DNA for the CDR3 is TGTGCCAGCAGCTCCCTAGCAGGGGTGAATACGCAGTATTTT.

This clonotype was seen only a few times. This rearrangement joins TRBV2 to TRBJ2-2; weak D call: TRBD1 (5 bases). Trimming cost V 5 bases and J 7 bases, with 11 bases left between them. In germline, CDR1 is SNHLY, CDR2 FYNNEI. The CDR3 extends over 13 amino acids. For the CDR3, the DNA is TGTGCCAGCAGTTTATCAGGGAACGGGGAGCTGTTTTTT. This encodes CASSLSGNGELFF.

The rearrangement links TRBV28 to TRBJ2-5; TRBD1 might be the D (9 bases). Trimming left V 1 base short and J 2 bases short, with 20 bases between. Germline CDR1 and CDR2: MDHEN and SYDVKM. The CDR3 contains 18 residues. CDR3 amino acids: CASSLLAGTGPMQETQYF. DNA for the CDR3: TGTGCCAGCAGTTTATTAGCGGGGACAGGGCCGATGCAAGAGACCCAGTACTTC.

The chain couples TRBV6-4 to TRBJ1-2, with a weak D call TRBD1 (6 bases). From germline, CDR1 is MRHNA and CDR2 SNTAGT. Trimming removed 5 bases from V and 5 bases from J, with 18 bases in between. The CDR3 has 15 residues. CDR3 in amino acids: CASSPGVGGLYGYTF. The DNA for the CDR3 is TGTGCCAGCAGTCCAGGGGTAGGGGGTCTGTATGGCTACACCTTC.

This clonotype was counted a few times. The rearrangement uses TRBV20-1 and TRBJ1-5, with unresolved D. The germline CDR1 and CDR2 sequences are DFQATT and SNEGSKA (reference sequence). The V end lost 7 bases, the J end lost 4 bases, and 14 bases lay between the germline ends. The CDR3 has 13 residues. In DNA, the CDR3 is TGCAGTGGGAGGCGGGGTTCTAATCAGCCCCAGCATTTT. It specifies CSGRRGSNQPQHF.

The chain combines TRBV29-1 with TRBJ1-2; perhaps TRBD1 as D (5 bases). The V gene lost 1 base and the J gene lost 8 bases, with 14 bases spanning the gap. The CDR3 has 13 residues. Germline CDR1 and CDR2: SQVTM and ANQGSEA. The CDR3 here is CSVEVNQGVGYTF. CDR3 DNA: TGCAGCGTTGAAGTAAATCAGGGCGTCGGCTACACCTTC.

The V and J genes are TRBV4-1 and TRBJ2-1; 8 bases agree with TRBD2. This CDR3 is 17 amino acids long. With 3 bases clipped from V and 3 bases from J, the junction kept 10 bases outside the gene matches. Germline V gene sequence: CDR1 MGHRA, CDR2 YSYEKL. The CDR3 bases are TGCGCCAGCAGCCAGGTCCTAGCGGGCCTTAGCTACAATGAGCAGTTCTTC. Its translation is CASSQVLAGLSYNEQFF.

A few counts support this clonotype. This chain uses TRBV7-2 with TRBJ2-1, with D hard to call. This CDR3 has 13 residues. In germline, CDR1 is SGHTA, CDR2 FQGNSA. Trimming left V 5 bases short and J 10 bases short, with 15 bases between. The CDR3 sequence: CASSALGGPEQFF. The CDR3 DNA sequence: TGTGCCAGCAGCGCCCTGGGTGGGCCAGAGCAGTTCTTC. The full variable domain, in which reference TRBV7-2 and TRBJ2-1 provide the parts outside the CDR3, is GAGVSQSPSNKVTEKGKDVELRCDPISGHTALYWYRQSLGQGLEFLIYFQGNSAPDKSGLPSDRFSAERTGGSVSTLTIQRTQQEDSAVYLCASSALGGPEQFFGPGTRLTVL.

This clonotype was observed a handful of times. V gene TRBV4-1 combines with J gene TRBJ1-1; perhaps TRBD1 as D (6 bases). The CDR3 spans 14 residues. Germline V gives CDR1 MGHRA, CDR2 YSYEKL. V was cut by 3 bases and J by 11 bases, with 19 bases left in between. The CDR3 DNA reads as TGCGCCAGCAGCCACCCAGCCCGGGGGGCTGGGGCTTTCTTT. It specifies CASSHPARGAGAFF.

CDR3 sequence: CASSQRNSPNEKLFF. CDR3 sequence (DNA): TGCGCCAGCAGTCAACGTAACTCTCCGAATGAAAAACTGTTTTTT. This chain joins TRBV23-1 and TRBJ1-4, with no clear D. TRBV23-1 is assigned to the ORF class and has an uncertain function. V lost 2 bases and J lost 5, with 12 bases in between. The CDR3 is 15 residues long.

This clonotype was detected a few times. The chain couples TRBV14 to TRBJ2-2, with D perhaps matching TRBD1 (6 bases). The V end was cut by 0 bases, the J end by 0 bases, with 14 bases between. Germline V CDR1 and CDR2: SGHDN, FVKESK. The CDR3 length is 18 residues. CDR3 amino acids: CASSQDWNRATNTGELFF. CDR3 sequence (DNA): TGTGCCAGCAGCCAAGATTGGAACAGGGCAACGAACACCGGGGAGCTGTTTTTT.

In this sample, this clonotype is medium-sized. V usage is TRBV7-2 and J usage is TRBJ2-7; 8 bases agree with TRBD2. The CDR3 is 14 amino acids. Trimming removed 5 bases from V and 0 bases from J; junction bases left unmatched: 3. Germline V gene sequence: CDR1 SGHTA, CDR2 FQGNSA. CDR3 in DNA: TGTGCCAGCAGCCCAAGCGGGAGCTCCTACGAGCAGTACGTC. It encodes CASSPSGSSYEQYV.

The J gene is TRBJ2-1, the V gene TRBV20-1, with unresolved D. CDR3 length: 13 residues. From germline, CDR1 is DFQATT and CDR2 SNEGSKA (reference sequence). V was cut by 6 bases and J by 3 bases, with 12 bases left in between. The CDR3 DNA follows: TGCAGTGCGAGTCGGGTGAACTACAATGAGCAGTTCTTC. This codes for CSASRVNYNEQFF.

This clonotype was seen only a few times. The chain joins TRBV6-2 or TRBV6-3 to TRBJ2-7, with no clear D. Germline loops: CDR1 MNHEY, CDR2 SVGEGT. Trimming shortened V by 6 bases and J by 2 bases, and 8 bases separated the two germline ends. The CDR3 has 12 amino acids. CDR3 region: CASSPHPYEQYV. CDR3 nucleotides: TGTGCCAGCAGCCCTCATCCCTACGAGCAGTACGTC.

This clonotype occurred many times. V usage is TRBV7-2 and J usage is TRBJ1-1, with a tentative D call TRBD1 (5 bases). V was clipped by 2 bases and J by 1 base, with 20 bases between them. Germline V gene sequence: CDR1 SGHTA, CDR2 FQGNSA. CDR3 size: 18 residues. This CDR3 reads CASSLLWGGTMGNTEAFF. CDR3 DNA: TGTGCCAGCAGCTTACTCTGGGGCGGGACGATGGGGAACACTGAAGCTTTCTTT.

The chain links TRBV4-1 to TRBJ2-1; 10 bases are shared with TRBD2. The germline CDR1 and CDR2 sequences are MGHRA and YSYEKL. J was trimmed by 8 bases and V by 4 bases; bases with no gene match: 8. The CDR3 has 15 amino acids. The CDR3 here is CASSLGLAITDEQFF. The CDR3 coding sequence is TGCGCCAGCAGCCTGGGACTAGCGATTACCGATGAGCAGTTCTTC.

This clonotype showed up just a few times. The rearrangement joins TRBV7-9 to TRBJ2-1; maybe TRBD1 (6 bases). Germline assignment: CDR1 SEHNR and CDR2 FQNEAQ (reference sequence). The ends were cut back, 8 bases at V and 8 bases at J, with 25 bases in the middle. This CDR3 spans 16 amino acids. CDR3 DNA sequence: TGTGCCAGCCGCCCGGCAGACAGGACCGTCGTGGATGAGCAGTTCTTC. Its protein is CASRPADRTVVDEQFF.

The V gene is TRBV12-3 or TRBV12-4, the J gene TRBJ2-3; TRBD1 aligns across 8 bases. The V gene end was trimmed by 5 bases and the J gene end by 1 base; junction bases not matched to a gene: 2. The CDR3 sequence is 14 residues long. The DNA of the CDR3 is TGTGCCAGCAGTCAGGGGGCTGGCACAGATACGCAGTATTTT. Protein product: CASSQGAGTDTQYF.

The chain joins TRBV7-2 to TRBJ2-5; 7 nucleotides match TRBD1. Trimming took 5 bases from V and 2 from J; bases not matched to a gene: 8. The CDR3 extends over 15 amino acids. From germline, CDR1 is SGHTA and CDR2 FQGNSA. CDR3 in DNA: TGTGCCAGCAGCCACCGTCCGGGACAGCAAGAGACCCAGTACTTC. As protein: CASSHRPGQQETQYF.

In nucleotides, the CDR3 is TGTGCCTGGAGTGTACCGACCGGGACTAGCGGGATAGAGCAGTTCTTC. It codes for CAWSVPTGTSGIEQFF. The V gene is TRBV30, the J gene TRBJ2-1; TRBD2 matches at 13 bases. The CDR3 covers 16 residues. Germline-derived CDR1 and CDR2 are GTSNPN and SVGIG (reference sequence). Trimming removed 0 bases from V and 10 bases from J; junction bases left unmatched: 9.

The chain uses TRBV6-2 or TRBV6-3 and TRBJ2-3; 11 bases are shared with TRBD2. CDR1 and CDR2 (germline): MNHEY, SVGEGT. V shed 5 bases and J 3 bases; nucleotides not matched to a gene: 10. The CDR3 has 17 amino acids. The CDR3: CASSPRLAGQRTDTQYF. The CDR3 DNA is TGTGCCAGCAGTCCTAGACTAGCGGGACAGAGGACAGATACGCAGTATTTT.

This clonotype has just a few counts. The chain recombines TRBV18 with TRBJ2-1; 7 bases line up with TRBD2. CDR3 length: 16 residues. Germline V lookup: CDR1 KGHSH, CDR2 LQKENI. Unmatched junction bases numbered 3, after V lost 1 base and J lost 0 bases. In DNA, the CDR3 is TGTGCCAGCTCACCACGAGCGGGACGCTCCTACAATGAGCAGTTCTTC. This gives the protein CASSPRAGRSYNEQFF.

This clonotype was counted many times. The chain recombines TRBV5-5 with TRBJ2-7; 7 bases line up with TRBD1. CDR1 and CDR2 (germline): SGHKS, YYEKEE (reference sequence). The junction had 4 bases not matched to a gene; V was cut back by 3 bases and J by 1 base. The CDR3 has 14 residues. The CDR3 loop reads CASSSNRGSYEQYV. The CDR3 DNA is TGTGCCAGCAGCTCAAACAGGGGATCCTACGAGCAGTACGTC.

This clonotype turned up a few times. The rearrangement links TRBV7-8 to TRBJ1-1; D unclear. Trimming took 3 bases from V and 0 from J, leaving 14 bases between them. The length of the CDR3 is 16 residues. Germline-derived CDR1 and CDR2 are SGHVS and FQNEAQ. This CDR3 reads CASSFRHASVNTEAFF. The CDR3 DNA sequence: TGTGCCAGCAGCTTCCGACATGCCTCCGTGAACACTGAAGCTTTCTTT.